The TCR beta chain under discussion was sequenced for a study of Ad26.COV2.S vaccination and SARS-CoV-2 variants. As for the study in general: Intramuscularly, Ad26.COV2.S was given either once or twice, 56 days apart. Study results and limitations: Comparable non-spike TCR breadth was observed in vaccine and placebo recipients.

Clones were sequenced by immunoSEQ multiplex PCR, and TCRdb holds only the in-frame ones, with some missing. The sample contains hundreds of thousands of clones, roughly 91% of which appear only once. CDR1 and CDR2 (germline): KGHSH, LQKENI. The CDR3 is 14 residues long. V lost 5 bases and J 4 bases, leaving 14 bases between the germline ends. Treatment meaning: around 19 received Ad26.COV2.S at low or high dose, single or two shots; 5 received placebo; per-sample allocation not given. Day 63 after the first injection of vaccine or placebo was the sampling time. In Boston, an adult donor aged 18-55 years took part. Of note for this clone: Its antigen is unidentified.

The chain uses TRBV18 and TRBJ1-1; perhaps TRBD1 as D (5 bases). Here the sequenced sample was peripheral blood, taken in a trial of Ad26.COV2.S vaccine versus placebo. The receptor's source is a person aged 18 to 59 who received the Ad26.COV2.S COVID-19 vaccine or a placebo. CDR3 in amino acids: CASSSRGFGTEAFF. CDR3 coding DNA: TGTGCCAGCTCATCCCGGGGGTTCGGCACTGAAGCTTTCTTT.